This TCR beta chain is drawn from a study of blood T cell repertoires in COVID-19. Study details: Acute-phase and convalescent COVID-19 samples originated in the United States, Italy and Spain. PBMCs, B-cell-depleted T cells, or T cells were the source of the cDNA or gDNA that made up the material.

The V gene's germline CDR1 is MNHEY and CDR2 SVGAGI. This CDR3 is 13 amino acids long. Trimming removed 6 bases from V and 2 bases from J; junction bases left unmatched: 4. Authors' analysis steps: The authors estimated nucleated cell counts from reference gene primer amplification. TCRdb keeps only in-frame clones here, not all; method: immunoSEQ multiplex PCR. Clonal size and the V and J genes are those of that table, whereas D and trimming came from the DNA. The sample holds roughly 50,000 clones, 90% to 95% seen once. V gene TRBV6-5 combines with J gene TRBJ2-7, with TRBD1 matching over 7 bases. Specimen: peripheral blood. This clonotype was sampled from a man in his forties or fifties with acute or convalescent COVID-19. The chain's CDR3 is CASSRGQPYEQYF. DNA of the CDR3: TGTGCCAGCAGCCGGGGACAGCCCTACGAGCAGTACTTC.